This TCR beta chain was sequenced in a study of T cell changes during pregnancy in multiple sclerosis. Produced via immunoSEQ multiplex PCR; TCRdb's table is partial and in-frame only. The top ten clones hold approximately 0.5% of a sample with tens of thousands of clones, more than 85% of them seen once. The germline V gene has CDR1 SEHNR and CDR2 FQNEAQ (reference sequence). The CDR3 runs 19 residues. With 5 bases removed from V and 1 base from J, the gap between germline ends came to 24 bases. The receptor comes from a female donor in good health, enrolled as a control in a pregnancy study. This chain links TRBV7-9 with TRBJ2-1; a possible D gene is TRBD1 (5 bases). This material consisted of CD4+ T cells from peripheral blood mononuclear cells, taken in the second trimester of pregnancy. CDR3 amino acids: CASSPPVIHHQGSYNEQFF. The DNA of the CDR3 is TGTGCCAGCAGCCCCCCCGTGATTCACCATCAGGGTTCCTACAATGAGCAGTTCTTC.